These 8 T cell receptor beta chains came from one sample sequenced in a study of identifying expanded T cells in peripheral blood. Clones were sequenced by immunoSEQ multiplex PCR, and TCRdb holds only the in-frame ones, with some missing. The profile shows fewer than 85,000 clones, just under 85% of them singletons. The sequencing input was blood. The receptors here all came from a person aged 18-70 years in good health.

V usage is TRBV19 and J usage is TRBJ2-5, with TRBD2 matching over 10 bases. CDR1 and CDR2 (germline): LNHDA, SQIVND (reference sequence). The CDR3 totals 14 residues. Trimming at V came to 8 bases and at J to 4 bases, leaving 7 bases not matched to a gene. The CDR3 coding sequence is TGTGCCAGTGCTAGCGGGAGTTCAGGAGAGACCCAGTACTTC. Protein sequence: CASASGSSGETQYF.

This clone was counted between two and nine times. The J gene is TRBJ2-7, the V gene TRBV7-2, with 11 bases identical to TRBD2. Looked up from germline, CDR1 is SGHTA and CDR2 is FQGNSA. The ends lost 5 bases at V and 3 bases at J; junction bases unmatched: 6. This CDR3 is 15 amino acids long. CDR3 coding DNA: TGTGCCAGCAGCATCACTAGCGGGAGTAACTACGAGCAGTACTTC. It is translated as CASSITSGSNYEQYF. Full variable domain (remainder filled in from reference TRBV7-2 and TRBJ2-7): GAGVSQSPSNKVTEKGKDVELRCDPISGHTALYWYRQSLGQGLEFLIYFQGNSAPDKSGLPSDRFSAERTGGSVSTLTIQRTQQEDSAVYLCASSITSGSNYEQYFGPGTRLTVT.

As regards this clone: Other nucleotide sequences in the sample specify the same CDR3. V gene TRBV19 combines with J gene TRBJ1-1; TRBD1 aligns across 7 bases. V shed 3 bases, J shed 3 bases, and the junction held 1 base outside the gene matches. This CDR3 contains 13 residues. From germline, CDR1 is LNHDA and CDR2 SQIVND (reference sequence). The CDR3: CASSIDRDTEAFF. Written as DNA, the CDR3 is TGTGCCAGTAGTATTGACAGGGACACTGAAGCTTTCTTT.

V usage is TRBV27 and J usage is TRBJ1-1; TRBD1 agrees at 10 bases. In germline, CDR1 is MNHEY, CDR2 SMNVEV (reference sequence). The CDR3 length is 14 residues. V shed 5 bases, J shed 5 bases, and the junction held 5 bases outside the gene matches. The CDR3 DNA is TGTGCCAGCAGTCAAGACAGGGGGCGGACTGAAGCTTTCTTT. Its translation: CASSQDRGRTEAFF.

The V gene is TRBV7-8, the J gene TRBJ2-5; TRBD2 matches at 11 bases. Germline trimming cut 1 base from V and 5 bases from J; bases unmatched to any gene: 6. This CDR3 contains 16 residues. Germline V gives CDR1 SGHVS, CDR2 FQNEAQ. The CDR3 nucleotides are TGTGCCAGCAGCTTAGGACTAGCGGGAATACGGGAGACCCAGTACTTC. It specifies CASSLGLAGIRETQYF. Full variable domain (remainder filled in from reference TRBV7-8 and TRBJ2-5): GAGVSQSPRYKVAKRGQDVALRCDPISGHVSLFWYQQALGQGPEFLTYFQNEAQLDKSGLPSDRFFAERPEGSVSTLKIQRTQQEDSAVYLCASSLGLAGIRETQYFGPGTRLLVL.

The chain uses TRBV27 and TRBJ2-5; 7 bases fit TRBD1. CDR1 and CDR2 from the germline V gene are MNHEY and SMNVEV (reference sequence). Trimming removed 2 bases from V and 5 bases from J; junction bases left unmatched: 2. CDR3 length equals 13 residues. The CDR3 reads CASSLDRAETQYF. Written as DNA, the CDR3 is TGTGCCAGCAGTTTAGACAGGGCGGAGACCCAGTACTTC.

V and J are TRBV9 and TRBJ1-2; possibly TRBD1 for D (6 bases). V was shortened by 4 bases and J by 7 bases, with 26 bases between the two germline ends. This CDR3 is 17 amino acids long. Per the germline V gene, CDR1 is SGDLS and CDR2 is YYNGEE. The CDR3 region has the DNA TGTGCCAGCAGCACCTCTCAACAGGGTGACGGTAACAGTGGCTACACCTTC. Amino acid sequence: CASSTSQQGDGNSGYTF.

CDR3 DNA: TGTGCCAGCAGCCCTTTAGGGTCCGGGCGGACCCAGTACTTC. Translation gives CASSPLGSGRTQYF. The V gene is TRBV6-6, the J gene TRBJ2-5; unclear D gene. Germline loops: CDR1 MNHNY, CDR2 SVGAGI (reference sequence). CDR3 size: 14 residues. V was cut by 6 bases and J by 7 bases, with 18 bases left in between.